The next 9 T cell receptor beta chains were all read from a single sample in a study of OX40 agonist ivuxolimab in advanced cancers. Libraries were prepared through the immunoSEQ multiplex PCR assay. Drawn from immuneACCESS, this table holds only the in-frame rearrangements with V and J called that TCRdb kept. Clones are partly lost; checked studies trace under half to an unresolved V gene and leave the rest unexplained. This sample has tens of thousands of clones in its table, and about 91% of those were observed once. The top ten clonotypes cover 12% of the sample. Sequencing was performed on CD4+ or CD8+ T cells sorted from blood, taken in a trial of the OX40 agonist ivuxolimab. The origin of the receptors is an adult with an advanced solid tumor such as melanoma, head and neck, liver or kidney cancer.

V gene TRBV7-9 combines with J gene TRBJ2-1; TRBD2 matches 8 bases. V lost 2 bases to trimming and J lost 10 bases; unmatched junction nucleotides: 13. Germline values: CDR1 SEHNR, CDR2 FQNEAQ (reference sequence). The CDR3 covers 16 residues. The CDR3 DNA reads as TGTGCCAGCAGCTTACTAGCGGGTCGGGCCATCGAGGAGCAGTTCTTC. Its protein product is CASSLLAGRAIEEQFF. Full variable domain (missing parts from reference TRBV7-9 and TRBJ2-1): DTGVSQNPRHKITKRGQNVTFRCDPISEHNRLYWYRQTLGQGPEFLTYFQNEAQLEKSRLLSDRFSAERPKGSFSTLEIQRTEQGDSAMYLCASSLLAGRAIEEQFFGPGTRLTVL.

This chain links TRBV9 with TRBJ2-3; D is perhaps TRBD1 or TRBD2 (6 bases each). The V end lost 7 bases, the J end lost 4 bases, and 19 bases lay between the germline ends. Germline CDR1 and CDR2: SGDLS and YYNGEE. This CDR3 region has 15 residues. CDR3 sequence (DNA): TGTGCCAGCGGGGGCATTGCGGGAATGGCAGATACGCAGTATTTT. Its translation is CASGGIAGMADTQYF.

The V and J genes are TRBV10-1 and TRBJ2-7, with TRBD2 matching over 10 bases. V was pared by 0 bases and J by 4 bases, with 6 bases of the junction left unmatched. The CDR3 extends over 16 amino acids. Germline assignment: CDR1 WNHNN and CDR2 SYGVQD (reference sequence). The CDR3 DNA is TGCGCCAGCAGTGAGTCTGTAGCGGGAGGACCGTACGAGCAGTACTTC. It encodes CASSESVAGGPYEQYF.

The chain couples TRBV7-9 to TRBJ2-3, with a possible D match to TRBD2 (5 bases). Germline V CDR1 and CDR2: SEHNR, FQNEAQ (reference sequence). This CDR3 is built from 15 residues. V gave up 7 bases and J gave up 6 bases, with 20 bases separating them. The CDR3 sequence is CASKSGTLRADTQYF. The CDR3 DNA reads TGTGCCAGCAAGAGCGGCACCCTTCGAGCGGATACGCAGTATTTT.

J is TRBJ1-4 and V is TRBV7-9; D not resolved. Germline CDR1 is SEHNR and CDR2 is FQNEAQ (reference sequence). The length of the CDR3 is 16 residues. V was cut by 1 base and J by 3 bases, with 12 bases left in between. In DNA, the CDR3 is TGTGCCAGCAGCTTAGTTCTAGAGGGAGCTAATGAAAAACTGTTTTTT. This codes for CASSLVLEGANEKLFF.

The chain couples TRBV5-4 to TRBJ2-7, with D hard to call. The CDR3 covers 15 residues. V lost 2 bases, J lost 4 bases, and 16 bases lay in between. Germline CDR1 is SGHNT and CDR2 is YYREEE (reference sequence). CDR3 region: CASSLSLGTEYEQYF. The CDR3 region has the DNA TGTGCCAGCAGCTTAAGTCTCGGCACGGAGTACGAGCAGTACTTC.

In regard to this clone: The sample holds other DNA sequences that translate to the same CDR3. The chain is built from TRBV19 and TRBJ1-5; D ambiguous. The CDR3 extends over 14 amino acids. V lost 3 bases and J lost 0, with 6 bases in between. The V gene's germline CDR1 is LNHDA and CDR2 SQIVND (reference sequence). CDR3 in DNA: TGTGCCAGTAGTATCCGGGATAGCAATCAGCCCCAGCATTTT. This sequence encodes CASSIRDSNQPQHF.

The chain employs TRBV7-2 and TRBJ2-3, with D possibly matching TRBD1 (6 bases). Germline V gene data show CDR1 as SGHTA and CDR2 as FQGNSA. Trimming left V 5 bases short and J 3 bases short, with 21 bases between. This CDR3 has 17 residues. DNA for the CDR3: TGTGCCAGCAGCAACACACAGGGCCGTGGATGGACAGATACGCAGTATTTT. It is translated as CASSNTQGRGWTDTQYF.

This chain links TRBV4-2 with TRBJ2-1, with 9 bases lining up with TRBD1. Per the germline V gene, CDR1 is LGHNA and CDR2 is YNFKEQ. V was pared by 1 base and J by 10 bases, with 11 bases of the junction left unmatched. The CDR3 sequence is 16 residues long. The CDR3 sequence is CASSQVPGQGVPEQFF. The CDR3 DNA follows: TGTGCCAGCAGCCAAGTTCCGGGACAGGGTGTCCCGGAGCAGTTCTTC.